A single T cell receptor (beta chain) is shown here with its context. This entry comes from a study of blood T cells in healthy people across ages. Through a sample-barcoded 5' primer and a J-beta primer mix, a second PCR was run for 7 to 11 cycles. TCRdb re-analysed the 5' RACE reads in MiXCR, keeping a single row per CDR3 protein. The table includes roughly 730,000 distinct CDR3 sequences, 56% detected once. Germline CDR1 reads KGHDR; CDR2 reads SFDVKD. The CDR3 runs to 14 residues. Deletions cut 5 bases from V and 0 bases from J, with 7 bases between. The source is a man between 40 and 49 years old in good health. This sequence joins TRBV24-1 and TRBJ2-1; D tentatively fits TRBD1 or TRBD2 (6 bases each). Sequencing was performed on blood. DNA for the CDR3: TGTGCCACCAGTGGGGGGGCCTCCTACAATGAGCAGTTCTTC. This translates into CATSGGASYNEQFF.